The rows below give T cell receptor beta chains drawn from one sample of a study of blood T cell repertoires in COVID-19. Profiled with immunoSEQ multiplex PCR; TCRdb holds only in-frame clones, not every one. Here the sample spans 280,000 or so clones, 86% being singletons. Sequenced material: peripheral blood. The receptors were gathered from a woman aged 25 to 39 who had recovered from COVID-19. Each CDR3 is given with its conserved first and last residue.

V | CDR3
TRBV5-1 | CASSLNRGLGRNNEQFF
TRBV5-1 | CASSHPRGLTDTQYF
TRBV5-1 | CASSLVGGMSQPQHF
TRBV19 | CASSIETQGLGTDTQYF
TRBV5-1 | CASSLAVRGFDEQYF
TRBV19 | CASERGAGKNIQYF
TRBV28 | CASSPPTGNTEAFF
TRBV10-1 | CASSMTVQETQYF
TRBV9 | CASNSGVSNQPQHF
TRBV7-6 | CASSSGTGLPDAFF
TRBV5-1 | CASSLGPQSTDTQYF
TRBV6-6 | CASRIPGTNTIYF
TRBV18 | CASSPREDSNSPLHF
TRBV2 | CASTGIRMNTEAFF
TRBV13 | CASSSRDRAYEQYF
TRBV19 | CASSMGLGVSYEQYF
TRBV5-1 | CASSPEPNQPQHF
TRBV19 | CASSIARTSGNTIYF
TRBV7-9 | CASSLWGTGGLNTEAFF
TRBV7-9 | CASSLVGGASLSIETQYF
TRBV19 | CASSTDPPGSKGNSPLHF
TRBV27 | CASSPGTSGEVILSYNEQFF
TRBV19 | CASSGRGGDTQYF
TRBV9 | CASSVSPGATNEKLFF
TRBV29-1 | CSVDPTTTSVDPLSYNEQFF
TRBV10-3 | CAIISPNSPLHF
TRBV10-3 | CAIGWGSNTEAFF
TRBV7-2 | CASSLASTSGSGEQYF
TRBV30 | CAWNEGGTDTQYF
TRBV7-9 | CASSSTAVVLLNTEAFF
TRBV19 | CASMGTRNTGELFF
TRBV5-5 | CASSFFLVYEQYF
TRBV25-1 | CASREAGGPGETQYF
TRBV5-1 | CASSAKGGDTNEQFF
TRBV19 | CASDGGTGGRQPQHF
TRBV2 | CASSDSFYGYTF
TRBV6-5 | CATQFSYEQYF
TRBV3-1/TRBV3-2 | CASSQDISQPQHF